These 6 T cell receptor beta chains were all obtained from the same sample, sequenced in a study of T-cell reconstitution after alpha-beta-depleted transplantation in children. Preparation of the TCRbeta library used unique molecular identifiers. TCRdb itself ran the PCR reads through MiXCR, one entry per CDR3 protein. The sample has some 340,000 distinct CDR3 sequences, 10% to 13% seen once; the top ten hold 2% to 3%. Material: PBMCs from the stem cell graft donor, obtained from the stem cell graft. The receptors here all came from a human donor who donated a stem cell graft to a child with acute lymphoblastic leukemia.

The chain couples TRBV4-3 to TRBJ2-1; TRBD2 aligns across 12 bases. V lost 1 base to trimming and J lost 9 bases; unmatched junction nucleotides: 7. CDR3 length: 16 amino acids. Germline CDR1 is LGHNA and CDR2 is YSLEER. The CDR3 nucleotides are TGCGCCAGCAGCCAAGTTCTAGCGGGAGGGCCGGGTGAGCAGTTCTTC. It codes for CASSQVLAGGPGEQFF.

In its sample, this clonotype was seen a few times. Sequence at one end of the junction differs from germline and may be a read error. The chain uses TRBV12-3 or TRBV12-4 and TRBJ1-2, with 8 bases identical to TRBD1. CDR3 length: 11 amino acids. The CDR3: CASSTGQGRAF. The CDR3 DNA reads TGTGCCAGCAGTACTGGACAGGGCCGGGCCTTC.

This chain links TRBV20-1 with TRBJ2-1, with D possibly TRBD2 on 6 matching bases. The CDR3 is 14 residues long. V lost 3 bases to trimming and J lost 4 bases, with 13 bases between them. Germline V gives CDR1 DFQATT, CDR2 SNEGSKA (reference sequence). The CDR3 DNA reads as TGCAGTGCTAGCGACGGGAGTAAATACAATGAGCAGTTCTTC. Its translation is CSASDGSKYNEQFF.

The table lists this clonotype with many counts. The chain couples TRBV9 to TRBJ2-2; D is perhaps TRBD2 (5 bases). The CDR3 length is 15 residues. Germline V lookup: CDR1 SGDLS, CDR2 YYNGEE. V lost 4 bases to trimming and J lost 4 bases, with 14 bases between them. The CDR3 region has the DNA TGTGCCAGCAGCAGACGCGGGTTTATCACCGGGGAGCTGTTTTTT. Amino acids: CASSRRGFITGELFF.

Of note for this clonotype: An end of the junction does not agree with germline; a read error may underlie this. The rearrangement uses TRBV7-4 and TRBJ2-1; 8 bases align to TRBD2. Germline V gene lookup returns CDR1 SGHVT and CDR2 SQSDAQ. The CDR3 is 18 residues long. CDR3 bases: TGTGCCAGCAGCTCAGACGGGAGGGCCTCCAACTCCTACACTGAGCAGTTCTTC. Amino acid sequence: CASSSDGRASNSYTEQFF. Drawing the rest from reference TRBV7-4 and TRBJ2-1, the complete variable domain is GAGVSQSPRYKVAKRGRDVALRCDSISGHVTLYWYRQTLGQGSEVLTYSQSDAQRDKSGRPSGRFSAERPERSVSTLKIQRTEQGDSAVYLCASSSDGRASNSYTEQFFGPGTRLTVL.

This clonotype has ten or more counts. The genes are TRBV27 and TRBJ2-7, with a weak D call TRBD1 (6 bases). V gave up 6 bases and J gave up 3 bases, with 12 bases separating them. Looked up from germline, CDR1 is MNHEY and CDR2 is SMNVEV (reference sequence). The CDR3 covers 13 residues. The CDR3 loop reads CASSSQQGYEQYF. CDR3 bases: TGTGCCAGCAGCTCGCAACAGGGCTACGAGCAGTACTTC.